This T cell receptor (beta chain) was sequenced in a study of blood T cells in healthy people across ages. It was with a sample-barcoded 5' primer and a J-beta primer mix that a second PCR of roughly 6 to 11 cycles was run. TCRdb passed the 5' RACE reads through MiXCR, listing each CDR3 protein once. The sample comprises about 800,000 distinct CDR3 sequences, 20% to 25% of which are singletons, and roughly 3.5% rests with the top ten. Study-wide results and caveats: Per million T cells, TCR beta diversity dropped roughly linearly as age increased.

CDR3 length: 14 amino acids. Germline V lookup: CDR1 MNHEY, CDR2 SMNVEV (reference sequence). The ends lost 5 bases at V and 4 bases at J; junction bases unmatched: 3. This clonotype occurred a few times. Its antigen is currently unknown. These data also formed part of another study, on T cells of mothers and their children. In that study: Related mother-child pairs shared slightly more overlap than unrelated pairs, but the difference was non-significant.

The receptor was isolated from a boy aged 5-17 years in good health. Sequenced material: blood. This chain uses TRBV27 with TRBJ2-2; 8 nucleotides match TRBD2. DNA for the CDR3: TGTGCCAGCAGTGGCGGGGGGCGCACCGGGGAGCTGTTTTTT. This gives the protein CASSGGGRTGELFF.